Below, 27 T cell receptor beta chains from the same sample are listed, as sequenced in a study of cytomegalovirus exposure and HLA in healthy donors. Researchers ran the PCR with 60 Vbeta and 13 Jbeta primers. Only in-frame clones appear in the TCRdb table, and some are missing; sequencing was by immunoSEQ multiplex PCR. This sample's table has 50,000 to 80,000 clones. Input material: PBMCs. Receptor source: a woman between 18 and 29 years old in good health and CMV-seronegative.

V is TRBV7-9 and J is TRBJ1-2; D gene uncertain. The CDR3 covers 15 residues. Germline CDR1 is SEHNR and CDR2 is FQNEAQ (reference sequence). Between the trimmed V and J ends, which lost 3 bases and 12 bases, there was a span of 23 bases. The CDR3 loop reads CASSFIAVYTVMDTF. CDR3 coding DNA: TGTGCCAGCAGCTTTATAGCGGTATATACAGTTATGGACACCTTC.

Here the CDR3 reads CASSYGTGVRGELFF. CDR3 in DNA: TGCGCCAGCAGCTACGGGACAGGAGTTCGCGGGGAGCTGTTTTTT. This chain links TRBV4-1 with TRBJ2-2; 8 bases are shared with TRBD1. Germline V lookup: CDR1 MGHRA, CDR2 YSYEKL. The CDR3 loop spans 15 amino acids. The ends lost 5 bases at V and 7 bases at J; junction bases unmatched: 9.

The chain employs TRBV7-3 and TRBJ1-6, with unresolved D. Trimming pared 2 bases from V and 8 bases from J, leaving 7 bases between. From germline, CDR1 is SGHTA and CDR2 FQGTGA. The CDR3 consists of 13 residues. This CDR3 reads CASSLGPYSPLHF. The CDR3 DNA reads as TGTGCCAGCAGCTTAGGGCCTTATTCACCCCTCCACTTT.

This rearrangement joins TRBV19 to TRBJ2-7; possibly TRBD2 for D (5 bases). CDR3 length: 13 amino acids. The V end lost 9 bases, the J end lost 2 bases, and 14 bases lay between the germline ends. From germline, CDR1 is LNHDA and CDR2 SQIVND (reference sequence). Here the CDR3 DNA reads TGTGCCAGGGAGGACCTTGTCGCCTACGAGCAGTACTTC. Translating gives CAREDLVAYEQYF.

The chain joins TRBV9 to TRBJ2-7, with 13 bases aligning to TRBD2. This CDR3 has 15 amino acids. CDR1 SGDLS and CDR2 YYNGEE come from the germline V gene. V gave up 4 bases and J gave up 2 bases; unmatched junction bases: 3. CDR3 sequence: CASSLGLAGAYEQYF. The CDR3 DNA reads TGTGCCAGCAGCCTAGGACTAGCGGGAGCCTACGAGCAGTACTTC.

The rearrangement links TRBV13 to TRBJ2-7; D is possibly TRBD2 (7 bases). This CDR3 is built from 13 residues. Trimming shortened V by 8 bases and J by 5 bases, and 16 bases separated the two germline ends. Per germline, CDR1 PRHDT and CDR2 FYEKMQ (reference sequence). This chain's CDR3 is CASGLRGLNEQYF. The DNA for the CDR3 is TGTGCCAGCGGTTTGCGGGGGCTAAACGAGCAGTACTTC.

The gene calls are TRBV29-1 and TRBJ2-1; maybe TRBD2 (6 bases). The CDR3 is made up of 13 amino acids. The V end lost 4 bases, the J end lost 9 bases, and 16 bases lay between the germline ends. Looked up from germline, CDR1 is SQVTM and CDR2 is ANQGSEA. The CDR3 region has the DNA TGCAGCGTTGGGGGGGACCTGACGGGTGAGCAGTTCTTC. Its translation: CSVGGDLTGEQFF.

The gene calls are TRBV30 and TRBJ1-4; 8 bases agree with TRBD1. CDR3 length: 15 residues. Per germline, CDR1 GTSNPN and CDR2 SVGIG (reference sequence). The V gene end was trimmed by 3 bases and the J gene end by 7 bases; junction bases not matched to a gene: 10. The CDR3: CAWSTLGQGSEKLFF. CDR3 DNA sequence: TGTGCCTGGAGCACACTCGGACAGGGTTCTGAAAAACTGTTTTTT. The variable domain in full, completed from reference TRBV30 and TRBJ1-4, reads SQTIHQWPATLVQPVGSPLSLECTVEGTSNPNLYWYRQAAGRGLQLLFYSVGIGQISSEVPQNLSASRPQDRQFILSSKKLLLSDSGFYLCAWSTLGQGSEKLFFGSGTQLSVL.

The rearrangement uses TRBV11-3 and TRBJ1-2; maybe TRBD1 (5 bases). The CDR3 is made up of 13 amino acids. Per germline, CDR1 SGHNT and CDR2 YENEEA. Between the trimmed V and J ends, which lost 4 bases and 6 bases, there was a span of 12 bases. CDR3 sequence reads: CASSSWGEDGYTF. Written as DNA, the CDR3 is TGTGCCAGCAGCTCGTGGGGGGAAGATGGCTACACCTTC.

This chain uses TRBV25-1 with TRBJ2-7; D remains unclear. V lost 4 bases and J 8 bases, leaving 15 bases between the germline ends. The CDR3 length is 13 residues. CDR1 is MGHDK, CDR2 SYGVNS, per germline. CDR3 bases: TGTGCCAGCAGTGGCCCCCTCGATGCGAAGCAGTACTTC. It codes for CASSGPLDAKQYF.

V is TRBV19 and J is TRBJ1-5, with a tentative D call TRBD1 (5 bases). Germline CDR1 reads LNHDA; CDR2 reads SQIVND (reference sequence). Trimming shortened V by 1 base and J by 3 bases, and 13 bases separated the two germline ends. CDR3 length: 16 amino acids. CDR3 loop: CASSIGTPSLNQPQHF. The CDR3 DNA reads TGTGCCAGTAGTATAGGGACACCCTCCCTCAATCAGCCCCAGCATTTT. Full variable domain (rest looked up from reference TRBV19 and TRBJ1-5): DGGITQSPKYLFRKEGQNVTLSCEQNLNHDAMYWYRQDPGQGLRLIYYSQIVNDFQKGDIAEGYSVSREKKESFPLTVTSAQKNPTAFYLCASSIGTPSLNQPQHFGDGTRLSIL.

The V call is TRBV18, the J call TRBJ2-5; 10 bases line up with TRBD2. This CDR3 contains 14 residues. Trimming at V came to 6 bases and at J to 3 bases, leaving 4 bases not matched to a gene. Germline-derived CDR1 and CDR2 are KGHSH and LQKENI. CDR3 in DNA: TGTGCCAGCTCGGAGCTAGCGGGAGAAGAGACCCAGTACTTC. Its translation: CASSELAGEETQYF.

V gene TRBV11-2 combines with J gene TRBJ2-7; possibly TRBD1 for D (5 bases). V lost 7 bases to trimming and J lost 0 bases, with 13 bases between them. Germline V gene sequence: CDR1 SGHAT, CDR2 FQNNGV. This CDR3 has 14 residues. The CDR3 sequence is CASTYYRSSYEQYF. CDR3 nucleotide sequence: TGTGCCAGCACCTACTACAGGAGCTCCTACGAGCAGTACTTC.

V and J are TRBV4-1 and TRBJ2-7; 8 nucleotides line up with TRBD2. V lost 4 bases, J lost 0 bases, and 5 bases stayed unmatched. CDR3 length: 15 residues. The germline V gene has CDR1 MGHRA and CDR2 YSYEKL. The CDR3 DNA reads TGCGCCAGCAGCCCAGGACTAGCCAGCTCCTACGAGCAGTACTTC. It yields the protein CASSPGLASSYEQYF.

The rearrangement uses TRBV19 and TRBJ2-3; possibly TRBD2 for D (7 bases). V lost 3 bases, J lost 6 bases, and 16 bases lay in between. Germline V gene data show CDR1 as LNHDA and CDR2 as SQIVND (reference sequence). The CDR3 is made up of 15 amino acids. The CDR3 loop reads CASSIGGGAVDTQYF. CDR3 DNA sequence: TGTGCCAGTAGTATTGGCGGGGGCGCGGTGGATACGCAGTATTTT.

The chain links TRBV27 to TRBJ2-1; 9 nucleotides agree with TRBD2. Germline V gene data show CDR1 as MNHEY and CDR2 as SMNVEV (reference sequence). The CDR3 has 18 amino acids. The trim removed 7 bases at V and 7 bases at J, leaving 20 bases unmatched. In DNA form, the CDR3 reads TGTGCCAGCACCCTATGGGGGGCGGGAGGGCCTATGGGGAATGAGCAGTTCTTC. Protein: CASTLWGAGGPMGNEQFF.

The chain combines TRBV9 with TRBJ2-5; 8 positions match TRBD2. CDR3 length: 16 amino acids. Unmatched junction bases numbered 8, after V lost 0 bases and J lost 4 bases. CDR1 SGDLS and CDR2 YYNGEE come from the germline V gene. The CDR3 nucleotides read TGTGCCAGCAGCGTAGGCCCGGGGGGGGCCGTAGAGACCCAGTACTTC. Translated, it gives CASSVGPGGAVETQYF.

The genes are TRBV5-1 and TRBJ1-2; the D gene is possibly TRBD1 (5 bases). Trimming removed 6 bases from V and 0 bases from J, with 15 bases in between. Germline loops: CDR1 SGHRS, CDR2 YFSETQ. The CDR3 is 15 amino acids. CDR3 in DNA: TGCGCCAGCACCCTTTCCGGGGGTTCTAACTATGGCTACACCTTC. Residues: CASTLSGGSNYGYTF.

The J gene is TRBJ2-1, the V gene TRBV9, with TRBD2 matching over 8 bases. From germline, CDR1 is SGDLS and CDR2 YYNGEE. The CDR3 has 14 residues. V gave up 2 bases and J gave up 6 bases; unmatched junction bases: 4. DNA of the CDR3: TGTGCCAGCAGCGTTAGCGGGGCAGCCAATGAGCAGTTCTTC. Amino acids: CASSVSGAANEQFF.

The chain carries TRBV6-5 and TRBJ1-2; TRBD1 agrees at 7 bases. The germline gives CDR1 MNHEY, CDR2 SVGAGI. CDR3 length equals 13 residues. Trimming took 6 bases from V and 10 from J; bases not matched to a gene: 11. The CDR3 DNA reads TGTGCCAGCAGCTCGGGAGGGGGCGGCTTCTACACCTTC. This gives the protein CASSSGGGGFYTF.

The rearrangement uses TRBV5-6 and TRBJ1-3; D is unresolved. V was shortened by 0 bases and J by 4 bases, with 5 bases between the two germline ends. This CDR3 spans 13 amino acids. Germline loops: CDR1 SGHDT, CDR2 YYEEEE. Written as DNA, the CDR3 is TGTGCCAGCAGCTTGGTCGGGGGAAACACCATATATTTT. Amino acid sequence: CASSLVGGNTIYF. Variable domain in full (rest from reference TRBV5-6 and TRBJ1-3): DAGVTQSPTHLIKTRGQQVTLRCSPKSGHDTVSWYQQALGQGPQFIFQYYEEEERQRGNFPDRFSGHQFPNYSSELNVNALLLGDSALYLCASSLVGGNTIYFGEGSWLTVV.

This chain links TRBV29-1 with TRBJ2-2; 8 nucleotides align to TRBD1. The ends lost 6 bases at V and 6 bases at J; junction bases unmatched: 9. The germline V gene encodes CDR1 SQVTM and CDR2 ANQGSEA. The CDR3 totals 14 residues. CDR3 coding DNA: TGCAGCGTAATACAATCGACAGGGGCCGGGGAGCTGTTTTTT. This sequence encodes CSVIQSTGAGELFF.

The gene calls are TRBV4-2 and TRBJ2-1, with 7 nucleotides matching TRBD2. Losses at the gene ends were 3 bases for V and 8 bases for J; bases not matched to a gene: 22. The CDR3 contains 19 residues. Germline V CDR1 and CDR2: LGHNA, YNFKEQ. CDR3 sequence (DNA): TGTGCCAGCAGCCACCTTGGGGGGGAGGGCCAACCGAGGTCCTATGAGCAGTTCTTC. This encodes CASSHLGGEGQPRSYEQFF.

The chain recombines TRBV9 with TRBJ2-6; 8 nucleotides line up with TRBD1. CDR3 length: 16 amino acids. V shed 2 bases, J shed 0 bases, and the junction held 1 base outside the gene matches. Germline V gene lookup returns CDR1 SGDLS and CDR2 YYNGEE. In DNA form, the CDR3 reads TGTGCCAGCAGCGTTGACAGGGGCTCTGGGGCCAACGTCCTGACTTTC. Its protein product is CASSVDRGSGANVLTF. Filled out from reference TRBV9 and TRBJ2-6, the complete variable domain reads DSGVTQTPKHLITATGQRVTLRCSPRSGDLSVYWYQQSLDQGLQFLIQYYNGEERAKGNILERFSAQQFPDLHSELNLSSLELGDSALYFCASSVDRGSGANVLTFGAGSRLTVL.

This chain connects TRBV9 to TRBJ2-1; tentatively, D is TRBD1 (6 bases). The V gene's germline CDR1 is SGDLS and CDR2 YYNGEE. V shed 3 bases and J shed 4 bases, with 14 bases lying between them. The CDR3 loop spans 15 amino acids. CDR3 sequence reads: CASSAIQGPYNEQFF. CDR3 nucleotides: TGTGCCAGCAGCGCAATACAGGGACCATACAATGAGCAGTTCTTC.

This chain connects TRBV19 to TRBJ2-2, with 10 bases aligning to TRBD1. V lost 7 bases and J lost 4; bases outside the gene matches: 6. The CDR3 is made up of 15 amino acids. Germline CDR1 and CDR2: LNHDA and SQIVND (reference sequence). CDR3 loop: CASIGTGDGTGELFF. For the CDR3, the DNA is TGTGCCAGTATAGGGACAGGGGACGGCACCGGGGAGCTGTTTTTT.

The rearrangement uses TRBV7-6 and TRBJ1-2, with 10 bases identical to TRBD1. Trimming cost V 5 bases and J 4 bases; bases outside gene matches: 7. The germline V gene has CDR1 SGHVS and CDR2 FNYEAQ. The CDR3 is 15 amino acids. CDR3 DNA: TGTGCCAGCAGCCTCGGGACAGGGGCTACCTATGGCTACACCTTC. This gives the protein CASSLGTGATYGYTF. Combining the CDR3 with reference TRBV7-6 and TRBJ1-2 gives the whole variable domain GAGVSQSPRYKVTKRGQDVALRCDPISGHVSLYWYRQALGQGPEFLTYFNYEAQQDKSGLPNDRFSAERPEGSISTLTIQRTEQRDSAMYRCASSLGTGATYGYTFGSGTRLTVV.